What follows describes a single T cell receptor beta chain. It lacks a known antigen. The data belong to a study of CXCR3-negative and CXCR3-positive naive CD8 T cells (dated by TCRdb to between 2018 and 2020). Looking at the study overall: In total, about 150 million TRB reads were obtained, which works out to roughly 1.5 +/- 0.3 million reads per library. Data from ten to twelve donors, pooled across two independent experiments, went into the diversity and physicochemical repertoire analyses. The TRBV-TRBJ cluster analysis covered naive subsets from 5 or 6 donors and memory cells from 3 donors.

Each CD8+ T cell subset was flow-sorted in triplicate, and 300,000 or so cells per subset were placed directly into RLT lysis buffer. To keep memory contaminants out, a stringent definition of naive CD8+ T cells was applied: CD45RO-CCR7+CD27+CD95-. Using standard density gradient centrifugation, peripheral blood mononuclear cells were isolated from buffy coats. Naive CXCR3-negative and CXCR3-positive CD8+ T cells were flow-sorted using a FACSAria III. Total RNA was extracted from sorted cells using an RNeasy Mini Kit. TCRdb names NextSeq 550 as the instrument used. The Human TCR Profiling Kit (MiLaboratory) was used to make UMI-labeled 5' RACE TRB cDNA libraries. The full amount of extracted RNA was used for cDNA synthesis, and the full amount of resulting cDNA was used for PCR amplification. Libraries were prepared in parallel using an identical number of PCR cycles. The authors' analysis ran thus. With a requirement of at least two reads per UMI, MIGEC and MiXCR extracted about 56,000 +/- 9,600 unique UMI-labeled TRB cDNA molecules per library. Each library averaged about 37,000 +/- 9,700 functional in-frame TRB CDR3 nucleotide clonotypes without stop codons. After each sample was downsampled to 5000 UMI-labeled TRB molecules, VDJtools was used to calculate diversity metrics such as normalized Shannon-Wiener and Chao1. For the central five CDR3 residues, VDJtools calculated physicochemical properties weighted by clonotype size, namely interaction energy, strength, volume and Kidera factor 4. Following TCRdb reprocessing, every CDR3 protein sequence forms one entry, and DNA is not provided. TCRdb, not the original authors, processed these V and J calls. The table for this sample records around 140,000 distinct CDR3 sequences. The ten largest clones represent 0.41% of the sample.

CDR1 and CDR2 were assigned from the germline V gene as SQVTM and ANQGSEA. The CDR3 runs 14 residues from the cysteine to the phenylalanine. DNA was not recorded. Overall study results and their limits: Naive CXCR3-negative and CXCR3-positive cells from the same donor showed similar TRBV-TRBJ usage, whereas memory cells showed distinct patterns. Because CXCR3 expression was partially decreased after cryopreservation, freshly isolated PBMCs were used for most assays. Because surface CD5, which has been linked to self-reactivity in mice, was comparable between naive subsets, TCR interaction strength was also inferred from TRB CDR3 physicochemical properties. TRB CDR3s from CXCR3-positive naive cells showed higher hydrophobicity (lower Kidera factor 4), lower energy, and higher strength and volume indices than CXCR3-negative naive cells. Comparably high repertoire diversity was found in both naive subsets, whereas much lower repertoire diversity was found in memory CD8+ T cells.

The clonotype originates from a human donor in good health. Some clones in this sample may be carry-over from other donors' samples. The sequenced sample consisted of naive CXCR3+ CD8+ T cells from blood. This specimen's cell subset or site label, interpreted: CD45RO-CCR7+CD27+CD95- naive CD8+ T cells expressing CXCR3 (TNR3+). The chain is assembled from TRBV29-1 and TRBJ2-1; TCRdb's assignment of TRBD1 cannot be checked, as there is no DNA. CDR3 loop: CSVEGGQGEDEQFF.